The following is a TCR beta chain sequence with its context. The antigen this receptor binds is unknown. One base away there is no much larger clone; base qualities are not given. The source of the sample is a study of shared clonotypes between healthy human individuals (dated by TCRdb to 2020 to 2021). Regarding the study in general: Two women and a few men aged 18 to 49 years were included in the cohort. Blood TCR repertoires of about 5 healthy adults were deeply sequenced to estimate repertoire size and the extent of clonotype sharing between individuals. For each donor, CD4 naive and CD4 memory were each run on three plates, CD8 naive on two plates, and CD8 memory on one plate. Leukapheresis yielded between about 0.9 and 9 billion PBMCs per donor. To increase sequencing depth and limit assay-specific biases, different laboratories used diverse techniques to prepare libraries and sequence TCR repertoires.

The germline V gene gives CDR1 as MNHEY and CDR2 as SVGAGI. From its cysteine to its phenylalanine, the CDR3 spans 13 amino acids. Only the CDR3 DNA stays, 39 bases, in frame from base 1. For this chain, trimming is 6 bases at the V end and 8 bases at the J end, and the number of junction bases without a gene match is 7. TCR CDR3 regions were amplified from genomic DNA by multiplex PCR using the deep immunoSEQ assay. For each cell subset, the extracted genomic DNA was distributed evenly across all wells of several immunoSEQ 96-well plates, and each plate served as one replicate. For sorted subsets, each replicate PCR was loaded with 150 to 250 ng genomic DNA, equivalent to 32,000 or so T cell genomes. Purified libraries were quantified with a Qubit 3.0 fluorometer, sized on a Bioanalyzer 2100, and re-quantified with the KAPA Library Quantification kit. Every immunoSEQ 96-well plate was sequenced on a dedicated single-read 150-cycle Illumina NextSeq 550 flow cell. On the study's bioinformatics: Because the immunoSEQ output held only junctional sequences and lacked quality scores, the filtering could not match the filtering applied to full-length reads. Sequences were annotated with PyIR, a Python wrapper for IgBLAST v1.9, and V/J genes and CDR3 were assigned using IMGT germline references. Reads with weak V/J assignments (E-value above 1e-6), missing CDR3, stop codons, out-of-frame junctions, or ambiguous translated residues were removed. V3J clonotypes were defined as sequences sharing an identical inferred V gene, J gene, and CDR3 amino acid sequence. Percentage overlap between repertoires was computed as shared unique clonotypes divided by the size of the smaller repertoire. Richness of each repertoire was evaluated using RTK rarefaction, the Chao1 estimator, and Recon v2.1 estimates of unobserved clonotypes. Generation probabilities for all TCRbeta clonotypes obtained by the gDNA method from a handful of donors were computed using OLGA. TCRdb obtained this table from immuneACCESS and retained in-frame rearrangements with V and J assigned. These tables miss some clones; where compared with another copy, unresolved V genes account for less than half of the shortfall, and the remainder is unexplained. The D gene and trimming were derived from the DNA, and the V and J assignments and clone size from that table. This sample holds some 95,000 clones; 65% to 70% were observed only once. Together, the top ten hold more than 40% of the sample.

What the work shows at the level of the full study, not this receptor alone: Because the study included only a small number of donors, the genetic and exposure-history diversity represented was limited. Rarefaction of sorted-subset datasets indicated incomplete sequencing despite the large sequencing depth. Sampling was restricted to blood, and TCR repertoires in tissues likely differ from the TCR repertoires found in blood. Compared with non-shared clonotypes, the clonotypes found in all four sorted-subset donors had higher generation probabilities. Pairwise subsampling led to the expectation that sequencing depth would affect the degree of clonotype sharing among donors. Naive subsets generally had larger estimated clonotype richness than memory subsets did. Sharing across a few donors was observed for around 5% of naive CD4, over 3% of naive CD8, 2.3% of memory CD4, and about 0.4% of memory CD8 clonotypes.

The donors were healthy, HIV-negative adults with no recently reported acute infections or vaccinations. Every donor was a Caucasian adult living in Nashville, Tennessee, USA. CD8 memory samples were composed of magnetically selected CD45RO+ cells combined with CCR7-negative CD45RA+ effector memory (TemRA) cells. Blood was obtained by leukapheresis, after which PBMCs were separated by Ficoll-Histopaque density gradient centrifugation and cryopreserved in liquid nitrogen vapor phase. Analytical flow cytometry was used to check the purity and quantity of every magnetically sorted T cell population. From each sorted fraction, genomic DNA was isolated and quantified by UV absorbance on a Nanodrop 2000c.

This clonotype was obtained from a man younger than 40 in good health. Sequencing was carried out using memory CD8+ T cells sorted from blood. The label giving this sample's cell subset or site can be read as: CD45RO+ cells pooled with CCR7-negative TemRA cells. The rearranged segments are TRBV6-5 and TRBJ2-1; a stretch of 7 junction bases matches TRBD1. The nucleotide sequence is TGTGCCAGCAGAAAACCGCAGGGGGATGAGCAGTTCTTC. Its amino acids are CASRKPQGDEQFF.